The subject of this entry is one T cell receptor beta chain. The antigen is not known. The length of the CDR3 is 13 residues. V trimming: 5 bases; J trimming: 11 bases; junction bases outside the gene matches: 9. Germline V lookup: CDR1 MNHEY, CDR2 SMNVEV (reference sequence). Sequenced by immunoSEQ multiplex PCR; TCRdb stores in-frame clones only, minus some. This sample has about 99,000 clones, with about 91% found just once. The entry originates in a study of OX40 agonist ivuxolimab in advanced cancers. About the study: Among those enrolled, mean age was approximately 60 years (range about 23 to 90) and 75% to 85% were male. Patients with prior anti-PD-1, anti-PD-L1 or anti-CTLA-4 therapy were eligible; approximately 37% had some.

Whole-study findings and limits: Low normalized T-cell clonal expansion was also seen in some nonresponders.

The receptor's source is an adult with an advanced solid tumor such as melanoma, head and neck, liver or kidney cancer. The V gene is TRBV27, the J gene TRBJ2-4, with 7 bases matching TRBD2. Sequencing used CD4+ or CD8+ T cells sorted from blood, obtained in a trial of the OX40 agonist ivuxolimab. Here the CDR3 reads CASSPRGGRVQYF. The DNA for the CDR3 is TGTGCCAGCAGTCCCCGGGGAGGGCGAGTTCAGTACTTC.